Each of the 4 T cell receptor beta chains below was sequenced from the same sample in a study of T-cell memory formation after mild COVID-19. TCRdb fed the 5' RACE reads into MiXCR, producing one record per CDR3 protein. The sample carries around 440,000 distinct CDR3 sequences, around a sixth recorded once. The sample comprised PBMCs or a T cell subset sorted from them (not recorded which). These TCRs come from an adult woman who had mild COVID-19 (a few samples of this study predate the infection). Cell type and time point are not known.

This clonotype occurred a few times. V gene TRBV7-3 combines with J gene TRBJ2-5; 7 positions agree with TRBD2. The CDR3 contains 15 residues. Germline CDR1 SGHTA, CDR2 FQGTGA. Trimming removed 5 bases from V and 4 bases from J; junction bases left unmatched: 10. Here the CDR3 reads CASSLGSSGGETQYF. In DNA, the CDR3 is TGTGCCAGCAGCCTAGGGTCTTCGGGGGGAGAGACCCAGTACTTC.

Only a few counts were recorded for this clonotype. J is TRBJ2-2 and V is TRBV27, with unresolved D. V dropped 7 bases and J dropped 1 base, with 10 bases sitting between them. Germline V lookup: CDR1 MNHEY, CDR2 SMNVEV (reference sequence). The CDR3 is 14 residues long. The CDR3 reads CASTDGWNTGELFF. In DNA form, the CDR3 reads TGTGCCAGCACCGACGGTTGGAACACCGGGGAGCTGTTTTTT.

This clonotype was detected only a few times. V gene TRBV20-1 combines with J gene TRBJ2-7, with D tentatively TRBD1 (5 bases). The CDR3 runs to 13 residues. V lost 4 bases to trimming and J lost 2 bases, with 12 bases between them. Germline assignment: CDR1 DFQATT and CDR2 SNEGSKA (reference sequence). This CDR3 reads CSATPLTAYEQYF. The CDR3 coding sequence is TGCAGTGCTACCCCTTTGACAGCCTACGAGCAGTACTTC.

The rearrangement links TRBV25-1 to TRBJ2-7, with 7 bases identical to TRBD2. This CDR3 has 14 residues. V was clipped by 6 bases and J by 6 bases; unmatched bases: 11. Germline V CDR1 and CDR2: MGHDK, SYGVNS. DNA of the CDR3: TGTGCCAGCAGACAGAGCGGGATGGTCGGCGAGCAGTACTTC. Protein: CASRQSGMVGEQYF.